This T cell receptor beta chain originates from a study of T cell responses to AZD1222 COVID-19 vaccine. Study overall: Pooling of second doses given at about 4 or about 12 weeks was done.

Germline V gene lookup returns CDR1 SGHNT and CDR2 YYREEE (reference sequence). V was clipped by 5 bases and J by 2 bases, with 14 bases between them. The CDR3 is 14 residues long. TCRdb's copy holds only in-frame clones and misses some; the assay was immunoSEQ multiplex PCR. This sample has some 87,000 clones, with 80% to 90% found just once. This clone was seen a few times. Its target is unknown. Study-wide results and caveats: Vaccine-associated CD4 TCRs ranged over spike, dominating at 160-218 and 743-854. The donor group comprised mostly white British people and more females; the analysis possibly underestimated clonal diversity. Spike-specific TCR breadth and depth grew following two AZD1222 doses.

The receptor's source is an adult in good health. This chain uses TRBV5-4 with TRBJ2-7; D gene unclear. Sample: peripheral blood, taken on day 0 of AZD1222 vaccination. The chain's CDR3 is CASSSTDRPYEQYF. The CDR3 coding sequence is TGTGCCAGCAGTTCGACGGACCGACCCTACGAGCAGTACTTC.